This TCR gamma chain was identified in a study of intestinal T cells in coeliac disease. LymphoTrack primers amplified TRG sequences from 200 to 250 ng of biopsy DNA. TCRdb re-called clones from the multiplex PCR reads using CATT. The sample consists of about 800 gamma-chain clones, about half of them appearing once. Trimming at V came to 12 bases and at J to 1 base, leaving 14 bases not matched to a gene. The CDR3 totals 16 residues. Fewer than 11 formalin-fixed paraffin-embedded scrolls, each 5 µm thick, supplied each case's genomic DNA. As regards this clone: The antigen remains undetermined.

Notes on the study in general: Using TRD kmers, classification was 22 of 22 correct; leave-one-out accuracy reportedly around 90%.

This clonotype originated in a human donor with celiac disease. Sequenced material: a duodenal biopsy. The chain is built from TRGV11 and TRGJP1. Being an ORF, TRGV11 has a function that is uncertain. CDR3 region: CACLDTLPTTGWFKIF. In DNA form, the CDR3 reads TGTGCCTGCCTGGATACCCTCCCTACCACTGGTTGGTTCAAGATATTT.